This T cell receptor beta chain was sequenced for a study of blood T cell repertoires in COVID-19. Study as a whole: Some COVID-19 samples were acute and others convalescent; all came from the United States, Italy and Spain. PBMCs, B-cell-depleted T cells, or T cells provided the cDNA or gDNA that made up the material.

In the original analysis: Amplification with reference gene primers provided the estimates of nucleated cell counts. TCRdb's table, derived via immunoSEQ multiplex PCR, lists solely in-frame clones and lacks some. V and J calls and clone size are those listed in that table; D and trimming were worked out from the DNA. This table has about 90,000 clones, 70% to 90% appearing once. The V gene's germline CDR1 is LGHNA and CDR2 YSLEER. The length of the CDR3 is 15 residues. V shed 4 bases and J 0 bases; nucleotides not matched to a gene: 3. This chain connects TRBV4-3 to TRBJ2-3; 8 positions agree with TRBD2. The clonotype comes from a human donor in a cohort sampled during active COVID-19. Input material: peripheral blood. The CDR3 DNA sequence: TGCGCCAGCAGCCGCGGGGGGTTTAGCACAGATACGCAGTATTTT. This codes for CASSRGGFSTDTQYF.